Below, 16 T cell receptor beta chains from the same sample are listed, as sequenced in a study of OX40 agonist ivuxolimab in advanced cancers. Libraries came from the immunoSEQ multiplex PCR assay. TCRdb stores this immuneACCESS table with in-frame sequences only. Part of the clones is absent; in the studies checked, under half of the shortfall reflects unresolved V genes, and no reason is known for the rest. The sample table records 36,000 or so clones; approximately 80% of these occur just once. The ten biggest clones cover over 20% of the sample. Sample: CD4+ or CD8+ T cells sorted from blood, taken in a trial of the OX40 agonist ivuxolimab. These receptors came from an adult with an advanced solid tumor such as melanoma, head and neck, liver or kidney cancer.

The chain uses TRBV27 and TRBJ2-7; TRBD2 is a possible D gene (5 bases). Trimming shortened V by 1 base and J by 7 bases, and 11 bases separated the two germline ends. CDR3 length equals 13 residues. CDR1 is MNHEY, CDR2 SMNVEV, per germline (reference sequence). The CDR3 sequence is CASSLFGEGEQYF. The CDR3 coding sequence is TGTGCCAGCAGTTTATTCGGGGAAGGGGAGCAGTACTTC.

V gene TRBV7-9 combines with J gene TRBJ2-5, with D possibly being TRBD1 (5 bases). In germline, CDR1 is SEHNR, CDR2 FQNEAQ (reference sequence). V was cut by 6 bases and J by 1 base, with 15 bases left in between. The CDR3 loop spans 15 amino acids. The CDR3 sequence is CASRAPGFPQETQYF. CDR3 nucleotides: TGTGCCAGCAGGGCCCCAGGGTTCCCCCAAGAGACCCAGTACTTC.

The CDR3 coding sequence is TGTGCCAGCAGTTTAACAGCAACTAATGAAAAACTGTTTTTT. This translates into CASSLTATNEKLFF. The gene calls are TRBV27 and TRBJ1-4; D is unclear. The V gene lost 2 bases and the J gene lost 0 bases, with 4 bases spanning the gap. Germline lookup yields CDR1 MNHEY and CDR2 SMNVEV (reference sequence). There are 14 residues in the CDR3.

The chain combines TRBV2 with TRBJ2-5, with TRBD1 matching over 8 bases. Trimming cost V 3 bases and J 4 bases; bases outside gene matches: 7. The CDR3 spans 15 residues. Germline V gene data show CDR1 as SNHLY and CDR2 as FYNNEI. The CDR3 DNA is TGTGCCAGCAGTGATGGTTCAGGGGGCGGAGAGACCCAGTACTTC. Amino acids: CASSDGSGGGETQYF.

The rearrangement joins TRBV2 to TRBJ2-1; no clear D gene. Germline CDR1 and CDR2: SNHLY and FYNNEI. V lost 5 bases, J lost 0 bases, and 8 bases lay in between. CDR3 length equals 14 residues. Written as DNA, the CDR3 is TGTGCCAGCAGTCTGGGGTACTCCTACAATGAGCAGTTCTTC. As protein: CASSLGYSYNEQFF.

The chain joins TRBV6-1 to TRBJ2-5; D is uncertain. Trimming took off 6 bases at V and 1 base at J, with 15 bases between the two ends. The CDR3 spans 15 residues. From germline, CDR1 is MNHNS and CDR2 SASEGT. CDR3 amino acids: CASRASRTVQETQYF. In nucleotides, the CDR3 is TGTGCCAGCAGAGCGAGTAGAACAGTCCAAGAGACCCAGTACTTC.

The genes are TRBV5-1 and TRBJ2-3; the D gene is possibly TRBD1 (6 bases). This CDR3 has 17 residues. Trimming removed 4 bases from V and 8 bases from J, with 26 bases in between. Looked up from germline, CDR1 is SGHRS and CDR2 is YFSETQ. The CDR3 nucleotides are TGCGCCAGCAGCGGCCTAACAGGGTCTTTCTTAAGTGGTACGCAGTATTTT. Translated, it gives CASSGLTGSFLSGTQYF.

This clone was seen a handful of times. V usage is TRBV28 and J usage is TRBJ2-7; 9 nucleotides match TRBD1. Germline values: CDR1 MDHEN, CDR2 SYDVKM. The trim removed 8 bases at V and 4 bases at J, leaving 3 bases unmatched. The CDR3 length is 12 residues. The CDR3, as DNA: TGTGCCAGCGGACAGGGGCTATACGAGCAGTACTTC. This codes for CASGQGLYEQYF.

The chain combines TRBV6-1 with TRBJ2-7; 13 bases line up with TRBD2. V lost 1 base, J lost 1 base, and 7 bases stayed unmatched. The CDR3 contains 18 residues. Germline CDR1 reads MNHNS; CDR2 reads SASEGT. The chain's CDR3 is CASSEGWTSGSRSYEQYF. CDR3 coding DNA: TGTGCCAGCAGTGAAGGGTGGACTAGCGGGAGTCGGTCCTACGAGCAGTACTTC.

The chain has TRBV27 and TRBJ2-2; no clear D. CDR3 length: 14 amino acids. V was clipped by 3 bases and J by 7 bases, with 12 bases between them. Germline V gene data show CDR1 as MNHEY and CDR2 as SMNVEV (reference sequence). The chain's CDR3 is CASSFRWRNGELFF. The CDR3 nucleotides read TGTGCCAGCAGTTTTAGATGGCGGAACGGGGAGCTGTTTTTT.

CDR3 sequence: CASSFSLGQGVLYEQFF. The CDR3 nucleotides are TGTGCCAGCAGTTTCTCCCTGGGACAGGGGGTTCTGTATGAGCAGTTCTTC. The chain recombines TRBV27 with TRBJ2-1, with TRBD1 identical over 11 bases. Germline CDR1 reads MNHEY; CDR2 reads SMNVEV (reference sequence). There are 17 residues in the CDR3. J was trimmed by 8 bases and V by 3 bases; bases with no gene match: 12.

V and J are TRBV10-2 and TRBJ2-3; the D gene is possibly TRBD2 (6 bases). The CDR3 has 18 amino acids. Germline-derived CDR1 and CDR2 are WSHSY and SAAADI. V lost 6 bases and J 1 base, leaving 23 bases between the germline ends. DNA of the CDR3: TGCGCCAGCAGCGGATTAGCGGAAAGGATAGGGGGCACAGATACGCAGTATTTT. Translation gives CASSGLAERIGGTDTQYF.

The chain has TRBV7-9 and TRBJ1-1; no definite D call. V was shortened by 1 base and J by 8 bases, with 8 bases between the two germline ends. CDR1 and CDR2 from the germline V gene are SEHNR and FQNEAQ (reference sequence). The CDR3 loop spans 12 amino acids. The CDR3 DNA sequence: TGTGCCAGCAGCTTAGGGTCGACCGAAGCTTTCTTT. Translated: CASSLGSTEAFF.

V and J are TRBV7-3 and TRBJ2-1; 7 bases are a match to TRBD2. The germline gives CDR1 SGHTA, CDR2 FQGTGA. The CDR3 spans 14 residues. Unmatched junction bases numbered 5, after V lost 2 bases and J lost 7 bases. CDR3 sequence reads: CASSLGGVSNEQFF. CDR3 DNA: TGTGCCAGCAGCTTAGGGGGGGTATCGAATGAGCAGTTCTTC.

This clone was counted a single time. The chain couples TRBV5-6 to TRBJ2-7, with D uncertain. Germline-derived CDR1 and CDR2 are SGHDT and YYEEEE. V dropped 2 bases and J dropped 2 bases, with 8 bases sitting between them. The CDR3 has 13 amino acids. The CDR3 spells CASSFSSAYEQYF. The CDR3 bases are TGTGCCAGCAGCTTTAGCTCGGCCTACGAGCAGTACTTC.

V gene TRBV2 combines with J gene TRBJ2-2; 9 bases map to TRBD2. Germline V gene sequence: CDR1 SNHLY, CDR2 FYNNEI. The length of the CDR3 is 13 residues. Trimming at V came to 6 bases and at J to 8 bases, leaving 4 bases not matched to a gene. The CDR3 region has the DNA TGTGCCAGCAGGGCTACTAGCGGGGGGGAGCTGTTTTTT. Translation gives CASRATSGGELFF.